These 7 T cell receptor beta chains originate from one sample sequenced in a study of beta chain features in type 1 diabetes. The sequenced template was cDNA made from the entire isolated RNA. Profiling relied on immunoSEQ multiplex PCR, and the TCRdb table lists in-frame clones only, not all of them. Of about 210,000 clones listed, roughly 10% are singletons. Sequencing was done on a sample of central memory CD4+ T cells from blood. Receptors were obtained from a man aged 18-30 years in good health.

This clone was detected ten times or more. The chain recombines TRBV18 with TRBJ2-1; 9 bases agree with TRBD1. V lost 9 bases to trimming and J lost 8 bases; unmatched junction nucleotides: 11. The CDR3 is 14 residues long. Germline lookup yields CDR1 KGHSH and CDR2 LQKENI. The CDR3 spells CASGSGQGLDEQFF. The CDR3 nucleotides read TGTGCCAGTGGCTCGGGACAGGGCTTGGATGAGCAGTTCTTC.

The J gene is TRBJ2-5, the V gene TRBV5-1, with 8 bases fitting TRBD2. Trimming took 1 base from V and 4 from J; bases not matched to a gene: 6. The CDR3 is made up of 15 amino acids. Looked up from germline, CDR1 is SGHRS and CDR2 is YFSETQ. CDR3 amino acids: CASSLLGLEGETQYF. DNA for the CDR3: TGCGCCAGCAGCTTGTTGGGACTAGAGGGAGAGACCCAGTACTTC.

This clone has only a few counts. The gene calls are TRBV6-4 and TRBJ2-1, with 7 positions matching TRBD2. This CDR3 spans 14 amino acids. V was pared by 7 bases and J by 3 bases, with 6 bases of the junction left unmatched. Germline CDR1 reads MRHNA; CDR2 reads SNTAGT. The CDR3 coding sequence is TGTGCCAGCAAGGCTAGCGGAAACTACAATGAGCAGTTCTTC. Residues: CASKASGNYNEQFF.

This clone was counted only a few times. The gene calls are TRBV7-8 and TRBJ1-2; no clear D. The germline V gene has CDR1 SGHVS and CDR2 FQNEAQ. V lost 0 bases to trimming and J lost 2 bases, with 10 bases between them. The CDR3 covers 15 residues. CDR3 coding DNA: TGTGCCAGCAGCTTAGCGCTGGGGATCAACTATGGCTACACCTTC. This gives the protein CASSLALGINYGYTF.

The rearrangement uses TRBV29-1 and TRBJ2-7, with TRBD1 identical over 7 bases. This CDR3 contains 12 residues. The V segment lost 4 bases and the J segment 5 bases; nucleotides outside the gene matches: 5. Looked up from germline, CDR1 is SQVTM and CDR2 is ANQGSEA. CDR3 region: CSVGTGWDEQYF. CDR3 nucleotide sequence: TGCAGCGTTGGGACAGGTTGGGACGAGCAGTACTTC.

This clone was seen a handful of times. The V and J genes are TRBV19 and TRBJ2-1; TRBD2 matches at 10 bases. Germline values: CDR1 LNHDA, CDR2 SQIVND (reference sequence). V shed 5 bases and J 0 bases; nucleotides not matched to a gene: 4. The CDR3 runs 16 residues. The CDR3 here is CASSSRTSGSYNEQFF. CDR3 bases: TGTGCCAGTAGTTCCCGGACTAGCGGCTCCTACAATGAGCAGTTCTTC.

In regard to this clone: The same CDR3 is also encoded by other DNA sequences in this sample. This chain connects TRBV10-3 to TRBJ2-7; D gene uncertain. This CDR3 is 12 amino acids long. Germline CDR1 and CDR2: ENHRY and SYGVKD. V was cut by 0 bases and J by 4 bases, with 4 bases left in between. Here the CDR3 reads CAISESGYEQYF. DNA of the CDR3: TGTGCCATCAGTGAGTCAGGATACGAGCAGTACTTC.